These T cell receptor beta chains were read from a single sample in a study of glioma-infiltrating T cells after dendritic cell vaccination. Sequencing used immunoSEQ multiplex PCR; TCRdb keeps in-frame clones, though not all of them. Here the sample spans tens of thousands of clones, about 85% being singletons. The sequenced sample was blood, obtained before dendritic cell vaccination. These receptor sequences come from a human donor with glioblastoma. Each CDR3 is given with its conserved first and last residue. The D gene is left open where the match is weak. Where a row states a size, it is once, few, many or the class of an expanded clone; other rows omit it.

D	V	J	size	DNA	CDR3
NA	TRBV19	TRBJ2-2	NA	TGTGCCAGTAACCCCCCCGCGGCCACCGGGGAGCTGTTTTTT	CASNPPAATGELFF
NA	TRBV7-9	TRBJ1-4	NA	TGTGCCAGCAGCTATCAGGGGCAGGGGAATGAAAAACTGTTTTTT	CASSYQGQGNEKLFF
NA	TRBV29-1	TRBJ2-7	NA	TGCAGCGCGGAGGGCGAGCCCTCCTACGAGCAGTACTTC	CSAEGEPSYEQYF
TRBD1	TRBV4-3	TRBJ1-3	NA	TGCGCCAGCGGCTCCCAACACCAGGGGGTGAAGGGAAACACCATATATTTT	CASGSQHQGVKGNTIYF
NA	TRBV11-2	TRBJ1-5	NA	TGTGCCAGCAGCTTAGCCAGGTCTAATCTTTCGCCCCAGCATTTT	CASSLARSNLSPQHF
TRBD1	TRBV6-5	TRBJ1-1	NA	TGTGCCAGCAGTAACCCGACAGGGTGGAGTGAAGCTTTCTTT	CASSNPTGWSEAFF
NA	TRBV27	TRBJ1-1	NA	TGTGCCAGCAGTTTTAGAGGTGAGGCGAACACTGAAGCTTTCTTT	CASSFRGEANTEAFF
TRBD2	TRBV2	TRBJ2-1	NA	TGTGCCAGCAGTGGGGGGAGCGGGAGGGTATATGAGCAGTTCTTC	CASSGGSGRVYEQFF
NA	TRBV18	TRBJ1-1	NA	TGTGCCAGCTCACCACGGGGAGGCGTGAACACTGAAGCTTTCTTT	CASSPRGGVNTEAFF
TRBD1	TRBV4-2	TRBJ1-1	NA	TGTGCCAGCAGCCAGACCCAAGACAGGGTGAGAGACACTGAAGCTTTCTTT	CASSQTQDRVRDTEAFF
NA	TRBV5-1	TRBJ1-5	once	TGCGCCAGCAGCGCGGGCCCTTTAAGCAATCAGCCCCAGCATTTT	CASSAGPLSNQPQHF
NA	TRBV6-5	TRBJ2-5	NA	TGTGCCAGCAGTCCACTTACAGGTCGTCAGGAGACCCAGTACTTC	CASSPLTGRQETQYF
NA	TRBV2	TRBJ2-3	NA	TGTGCCAGCAGTGGGCTCATCGGGGGACTAGATACGCAGTATTTT	CASSGLIGGLDTQYF
NA	TRBV5-1	TRBJ2-5	NA	TGCGCCAGCAGCTTGCAGGGAGAGACCCAGTACTTC	CASSLQGETQYF
TRBD2	TRBV30	TRBJ2-2	NA	TGTGCCTGGAGTGTACTAGGCGGGAGCTCGGCCGGGGAGCTGTTTTTT	CAWSVLGGSSAGELFF
NA	TRBV5-1	TRBJ1-1	once	TGCGCCAGCAGCTTGGCCCCCATTAACACTGAAGCTTTCTTT	CASSLAPINTEAFF
TRBD1	TRBV18	TRBJ1-1	NA	TGTGCCAGCTCGCCGACAGGGGGGATGAACACTGAAGCTTTCTTT	CASSPTGGMNTEAFF
NA	TRBV11-2	TRBJ2-7	NA	TGTGCCAGCAGCCTTCAACAGGGAGACTACGAGCAGTACTTC	CASSLQQGDYEQYF
TRBD1	TRBV9	TRBJ2-7	NA	TGTGCCAGCAGCGTACGAGACAGGGGACCCTACGAGCAGTACTTC	CASSVRDRGPYEQYF
TRBD1	TRBV4-2	TRBJ2-7	NA	TGTGCCAGCAGCCACGAACAGGGGGCAACCTACGAGCAGTACTTC	CASSHEQGATYEQYF
TRBD2	TRBV5-4	TRBJ2-7	NA	TGTGCCAGCAGCTTAGCGGGAGGGTGGGAGCAGTACTTC	CASSLAGGWEQYF
TRBD1	TRBV25-1	TRBJ2-5	once	TGTGCCAGCAGTGAAGGGGACAGGGGGAGCCTCCAAGAGACCCAGTACTTC	CASSEGDRGSLQETQYF
TRBD2	TRBV6-4	TRBJ2-1	few	TGTGCCAGCAGTGACTCGACTAGCGGACCCTACAATGAGCAGTTCTTC	CASSDSTSGPYNEQFF
NA	TRBV6-1	TRBJ2-7	NA	TGTGCCAGCAGTGAATGGGGCAGGGGTCCTTACGAGCAGTACTTC	CASSEWGRGPYEQYF
TRBD2	TRBV6-1	TRBJ2-3	once	TGTGCCAGCAGTCGAGGACTAGCGGGCACAGATACGCAGTATTTT	CASSRGLAGTDTQYF
NA	TRBV18	TRBJ1-2	NA	TGTGCCAGCTCACCACAATTTCTCGATGGCTACACCTTC	CASSPQFLDGYTF
TRBD2	TRBV5-4	TRBJ2-7	NA	TGTGCCAGCAGCCGATTGACTAGCGGAGGCTCCTACGAGCAGTACTTC	CASSRLTSGGSYEQYF
NA	TRBV5-8	TRBJ1-3	NA	TGTGCCAGCAGCACCTGGACAGATAGTGGAAACACCATATATTTT	CASSTWTDSGNTIYF
TRBD2	TRBV28	TRBJ2-5	few	TGTGCCAGCAGTAAACAACTAGCGGGGGGTAAAGAGACCCAGTACTTC	CASSKQLAGGKETQYF
TRBD1	TRBV13	TRBJ1-1	NA	TGTGCCAGCAGCCAGGGACAGGGGGCTGGCGAAGCTTTCTTT	CASSQGQGAGEAFF
NA	TRBV12-5	TRBJ1-1	few	TGTGCTAGTGGTTTGGTATCGGGGGGGCACACTGAAGCTTTCTTT	CASGLVSGGHTEAFF
TRBD1	TRBV6-1	TRBJ2-7	NA	TGTGCCAGCAGTGGCGGGACAGGGGTGTTTGAAGAGCAGTACTTC	CASSGGTGVFEEQYF
NA	TRBV27	TRBJ2-1	NA	TGTGCCAGCACCAGGGCCCTAAACTCCTACAATGAGCAGTTCTTC	CASTRALNSYNEQFF
NA	TRBV6-1	TRBJ1-3	NA	TGTGCCAGCAGTGAAGCGCTTACGCGCGCAGGGGCTCTAAGGAACACCATATATTTT	CASSEALTRAGALRNTIYF
NA	TRBV18	TRBJ1-1	NA	TGTGCCAGCTCACCAGTCAACATGAACACTGAAGCTTTCTTT	CASSPVNMNTEAFF
TRBD1	TRBV29-1	TRBJ2-1	NA	TGCAGCGTTGGACAGGGTAGACGCAATGAGCAGTTCTTC	CSVGQGRRNEQFF
TRBD2	TRBV7-9	TRBJ2-7	NA	TGTGCCAGCAGCCCCCGGGGAGGGGCACCCTACGAGCAGTACTTC	CASSPRGGAPYEQYF
NA	TRBV9	TRBJ2-4	NA	TGTGCCAGCAGCCTCGGGGGTACCAAAAACATTCAGTACTTC	CASSLGGTKNIQYF
NA	TRBV10-3	TRBJ1-1	NA	TGTGCCATCAGTGAGTCTCGGGATAGCACTGAAGCTTTCTTT	CAISESRDSTEAFF
TRBD1	TRBV6-1	TRBJ1-3	once	TGTGCCAGCAGTGAAGTTTCGGGACAGAGTACTTCCTCTGGAAACACCATATATTTT	CASSEVSGQSTSSGNTIYF
TRBD2	TRBV6-5	TRBJ2-7	NA	TGTGCCAGCAGTTACTCGAGGCTAGCGGGTAACGAGGAGCAGTACTTC	CASSYSRLAGNEEQYF
NA	TRBV5-4	TRBJ1-1	few	TGTGCCAGCAGCGAACGCAGGGAGGCTGGTGAAGCTTTCTTT	CASSERREAGEAFF
NA	TRBV20-1	TRBJ2-7	NA	TGCAGTGCCCGGTATCTGATCGAGCAGTACTTC	CSARYLIEQYF
TRBD1	TRBV2	TRBJ1-4	few	TGTGCCAGCAGTGCAGACAGGGGAAGGGAAAAACTGTTTTTT	CASSADRGREKLFF
TRBD1	TRBV2	TRBJ2-3	few	TGTGCCAGCAGTGAGAGGATTCAGGACAGGGAAACAGATACGCAGTATTTT	CASSERIQDRETDTQYF
TRBD1	TRBV30	TRBJ1-5	NA	TGTGCCTCGGACGCCGGACAGGGTTCAGGGCAGCCCCAGCATTTT	CASDAGQGSGQPQHF
NA	TRBV19	TRBJ2-7	once	TGTGCCAGTAGTCCCATAAACAGGGACGAGCAGTACTTC	CASSPINRDEQYF
NA	TRBV30	TRBJ1-1	NA	TGTGCCTGGAGTGTCGGTACGGGGAACACTGAAGCTTTCTTT	CAWSVGTGNTEAFF
TRBD2	TRBV7-2	TRBJ2-1	NA	TGTGCCAGCAGCTCAGGGACTAGCGGGGGGGGTGAGCAGTTCTTC	CASSSGTSGGGEQFF
TRBD1	TRBV30	TRBJ1-1	NA	TGTGCCTGGGAGACAGGGGGGAACACTGAAGCTTTCTTT	CAWETGGNTEAFF
NA	TRBV9	TRBJ2-2	NA	TGTGCCAGCAGCGTGGCGCGGACCGGGGAGCTGTTTTTT	CASSVARTGELFF
NA	TRBV4-2	TRBJ2-7	NA	TGTGCCAGCAGCAACCCGGGACTCATGATATACGAGCAGTACTTC	CASSNPGLMIYEQYF